These T cell receptor beta chains were read from a single sample in a study of T-cell memory formation after mild COVID-19. TCRdb reprocessed the 5' RACE reads via MiXCR and lists one record per CDR3 protein. The table lists about 400,000 distinct CDR3 sequences, under 25% of them singletons. Material: PBMCs or a T cell subset sorted from them (not recorded which). These receptors were obtained from an adult woman who had mild COVID-19 (a few samples of this study predate the infection). Cell type and time point are not known. CDR3s include the opening cysteine and the closing phenylalanine or tryptophan. D genes are given only for firm matches. Some rows mark clone size as missing; the rest say once, few, many or name a class of expanded clone.

j_call	clone_size	v_call	cdr3_length	d_call	cdr3_nt	cdr3_aa
TRBJ2-7	few	TRBV5-1	14	.	TGCGCCAGCATGAGGGGGATTAGCTCCTACGAGCAGTACTTC	CASMRGISSYEQYF
TRBJ2-5	once	TRBV6-1	15	TRBD2	TGTGCCAGCAGATACGGGGGGGGGTCACGAGAGACCCAGTACTTC	CASRYGGGSRETQYF
TRBJ1-4	few	TRBV9	15	.	TGTGCCAGCAGCGTAGACGCAGGGGATTATGAAAAACTGTTTTTT	CASSVDAGDYEKLFF
TRBJ2-7	.	TRBV4-3	15	TRBD2	TGCGCCAGCAGCCAAGAGTCAGCGGGAGCGGCCGAGCAGTACTTC	CASSQESAGAAEQYF
TRBJ2-5	.	TRBV18	16	TRBD2	TGTGCCAGCTCACCACCCCCTAGCGGGAGTGGGGAGACCCAGTACTTC	CASSPPPSGSGETQYF
TRBJ2-5	few	TRBV29-1	15	TRBD2	TGCAGCGTTATTGGGGGACTAAAAAAAGGAGAGACCCAGTACTTC	CSVIGGLKKGETQYF
TRBJ2-2	few	TRBV20-1	15	TRBD2	TGCAGTGCCCCGGGGATAGCGGGAGGGACCGGGGAGCTGTTTTTT	CSAPGIAGGTGELFF
TRBJ2-5	few	TRBV2	15	TRBD2	TGTGCCAGCAGTGTCTCTAGCGGGACTCAAGAGACCCAGTACTTC	CASSVSSGTQETQYF
TRBJ1-1	few	TRBV15	13	.	TGTGCCACCAGCAGAGACAGGAGATATGAAGCTTTCTTT	CATSRDRRYEAFF
TRBJ1-1	.	TRBV10-3	14	.	TGTGCCATCAGTGTGGAGGGCGTAAACACTGAAGCTTTCTTT	CAISVEGVNTEAFF
TRBJ2-7	many	TRBV11-2	14	.	TGTGCCAGCAGCTTACGTGCCCCTTCCTACGAGCAGTACTTC	CASSLRAPSYEQYF
TRBJ1-1	.	TRBV11-3	16	TRBD1	TGTGCCAGCAGCTCCGCCCGACAGGGGGCCGGGACTGAAGCTTTCTTT	CASSSARQGAGTEAFF
TRBJ1-2	few	TRBV5-1	13	.	TGCGCCAGCAGCTTGTTGGTTAGTGATGGCTACACCTTC	CASSLLVSDGYTF
TRBJ1-1	.	TRBV9	13	.	TGTGCCAGCAGCCCCACCGACAGATATGAAGCTTTCTTT	CASSPTDRYEAFF
TRBJ1-1	.	TRBV29-1	13	.	TGCAGCGTTGAAGAACGGATGAACACTGAAGCTTTCTTT	CSVEERMNTEAFF
TRBJ2-1	few	TRBV11-2	17	TRBD2	TGTGCCAGCAGCTTGGAAGAAGCGGGAGCGAAAGGGAGTGAGCAGTTCTTC	CASSLEEAGAKGSEQFF
TRBJ2-3	.	TRBV20-1	14	.	TGCAGTGCTAGCTTAGACGTGATTACAGATACGCAGTATTTT	CSASLDVITDTQYF
TRBJ1-1	.	TRBV29-1	13	TRBD1	TGCAGCGCCTGGACAGGGGGTAACACTGAAGCTTTCTTT	CSAWTGGNTEAFF